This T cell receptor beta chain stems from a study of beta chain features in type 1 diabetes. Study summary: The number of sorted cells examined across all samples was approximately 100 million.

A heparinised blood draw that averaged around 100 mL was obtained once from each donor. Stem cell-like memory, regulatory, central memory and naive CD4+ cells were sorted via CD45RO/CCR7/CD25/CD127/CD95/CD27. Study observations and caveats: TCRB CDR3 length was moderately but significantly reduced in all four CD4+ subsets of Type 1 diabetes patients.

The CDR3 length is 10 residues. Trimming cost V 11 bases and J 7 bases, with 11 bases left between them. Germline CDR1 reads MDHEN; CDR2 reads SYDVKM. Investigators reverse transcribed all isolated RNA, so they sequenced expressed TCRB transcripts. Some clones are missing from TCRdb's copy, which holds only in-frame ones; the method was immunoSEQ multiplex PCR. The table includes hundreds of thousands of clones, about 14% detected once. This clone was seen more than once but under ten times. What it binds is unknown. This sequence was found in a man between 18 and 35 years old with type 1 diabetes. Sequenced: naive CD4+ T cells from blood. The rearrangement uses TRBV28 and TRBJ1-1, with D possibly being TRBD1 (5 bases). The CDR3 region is CAAGTLEAFF. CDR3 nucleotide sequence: TGTGCCGCCGGGACGCTTGAAGCTTTCTTT.